This T cell receptor (beta chain) was obtained from a study of blood T cells in healthy people across ages. The use of a sample-barcoded 5' primer and a J-beta primer mix characterized a second PCR of roughly 7 to 12 cycles. TCRdb processed the 5' RACE reads anew with MiXCR; each CDR3 protein has one entry. This sample carries 550,000 to 750,000 distinct CDR3 sequences, around 21% of them seen once, and the ten largest clones take about 3.6%. Drawing of peripheral blood yielded ten milliliters from each donor. The CDR3 extends over 13 amino acids. Trimming took off 0 bases at V and 4 bases at J, with 6 bases between the two ends. The germline CDR1 and CDR2 sequences are LGHNA and YSLEER. This clonotype was counted between two and nine times.

This clonotype originated in a man between 70 and 80 years old in good health. The sample was blood. This chain joins TRBV4-3 and TRBJ1-1; D uncertain. The CDR3 coding sequence is TGCGCCAGCAGCCAAGAGTTGAGCACTGAAGCTTTCTTT. It translates to CASSQELSTEAFF.